The sequence of this TCR beta chain was determined in a study of T cells after yellow fever vaccination. A single record per CDR3 protein comes from TCRdb applying MiXCR to the 5' RACE reads. The sample has tens of thousands of distinct CDR3 sequences, approximately 6.5% seen once. The CDR3 is made up of 14 amino acids. Germline CDR1 reads DFQATT; CDR2 reads SNEGSKA (reference sequence). Trimming at V came to 1 base and at J to 8 bases, leaving 10 bases not matched to a gene. The chain recombines TRBV20-1 with TRBJ1-2, with TRBD1 identical over 7 bases. The material was CD8+ T cells sorted from PBMCs, obtained less than 6 days after the first yellow fever vaccination. The source of this sequence is a man between 18 and 35 years old who received the YFV17D yellow fever vaccine. The CDR3 DNA follows: TGCAGTGCTAGAGTCGGGACAGTTTCTATGGGCTACACCTTC. Translation: CSARVGTVSMGYTF.